This is a list of T cell receptor beta chains from one sample in a study of a mutant IDH1 vaccine in newly diagnosed glioma. The antigens of these receptors remain unknown. Sequencing was performed with immunoSEQ multiplex PCR; in TCRdb, only in-frame clones are kept and a portion is missing. The table shows around 70,000 clones, with more than 75% occurring only once. The sample consisted of PBMCs, taken from a glioma patient whose treatment included an IDH1 peptide vaccine. All receptors derive from a man between 25 and 39 years old with glioma. The CDR3 runs from the conserved cysteine through the conserved F or W. D genes are given only for firm matches. A row's size may be missing; if present it is once, few, many or a size class.

j_call: TRBJ2-3; d_call: TRBD2; cdr3_length: 16; clone_size: -; v_call: TRBV5-4; cdr3_nt: TGTGCCAGCAGCGCGGGACTAGCGGGGCGCACAGATACGCAGTATTTT; cdr3_aa: CASSAGLAGRTDTQYF
j_call: TRBJ2-1; d_call: -; cdr3_length: 14; clone_size: -; v_call: TRBV5-1; cdr3_nt: TGCGCCAGCAGCTTGCTTGCTGACAACAATGAGCAGTTCTTC; cdr3_aa: CASSLLADNNEQFF
j_call: TRBJ1-3; d_call: -; cdr3_length: 16; clone_size: -; v_call: TRBV9; cdr3_nt: TGTGCCAGCAGCGTAGGGCCGGTGCGCTCTGGAAACACCATATATTTT; cdr3_aa: CASSVGPVRSGNTIYF
j_call: TRBJ1-4; d_call: TRBD1; cdr3_length: 16; clone_size: -; v_call: TRBV19; cdr3_nt: TGTGCCAGTAGTCCCGGGGGCCGGCAGGGGGATGAAAAACTGTTTTTT; cdr3_aa: CASSPGGRQGDEKLFF
j_call: TRBJ2-1; d_call: -; cdr3_length: 13; clone_size: -; v_call: TRBV18; cdr3_nt: TGTGCCAGCTCACCAGAGGCCCACAATGAGCAGTTCTTC; cdr3_aa: CASSPEAHNEQFF
j_call: TRBJ1-1; d_call: -; cdr3_length: 14; clone_size: -; v_call: TRBV5-4; cdr3_nt: TGTGCCAGCAGTGATCCGGGCTGGGGGTCTGAAGCTTTCTTT; cdr3_aa: CASSDPGWGSEAFF
j_call: TRBJ2-1; d_call: TRBD2; cdr3_length: 15; clone_size: once; v_call: TRBV7-9; cdr3_nt: TGTGCCAGCAGCCCGCGGGGGGGGCCGGGTAATGAGCAGTTCTTC; cdr3_aa: CASSPRGGPGNEQFF
j_call: TRBJ2-1; d_call: -; cdr3_length: 13; clone_size: -; v_call: TRBV7-7; cdr3_nt: TGTGCCAGCAGCCGGGCCCAAGACAATGAGCAGTTCTTC; cdr3_aa: CASSRAQDNEQFF
j_call: TRBJ1-1; d_call: -; cdr3_length: 14; clone_size: -; v_call: TRBV28; cdr3_nt: TGTGCCAGCAGTCCACTCTCCGGGAACACTGAAGCTTTCTTT; cdr3_aa: CASSPLSGNTEAFF
j_call: TRBJ1-2; d_call: TRBD1; cdr3_length: 11; clone_size: -; v_call: TRBV9; cdr3_nt: TGTGCCAGCAGCTTCGACAGGGACGTTTCCTTC; cdr3_aa: CASSFDRDVSF
j_call: TRBJ2-7; d_call: -; cdr3_length: 13; clone_size: -; v_call: TRBV6-6; cdr3_nt: TGTGCCAGCTCAGTTCCAGGGTTGCGGGAGCAGTACTTC; cdr3_aa: CASSVPGLREQYF
j_call: TRBJ2-3; d_call: -; cdr3_length: 14; clone_size: -; v_call: TRBV4-1; cdr3_nt: TGCGCCAGCAGCCCCACCAGCGAGGGAGATACGCAGTATTTT; cdr3_aa: CASSPTSEGDTQYF
j_call: TRBJ1-6; d_call: -; cdr3_length: 15; clone_size: -; v_call: TRBV4-1; cdr3_nt: TGCGCCAGCAGCTTGAACTCAGGGTTTTTCTCACCCCTCCACTTT; cdr3_aa: CASSLNSGFFSPLHF
j_call: TRBJ2-3; d_call: -; cdr3_length: 13; clone_size: -; v_call: TRBV7-8; cdr3_nt: TGTGCCAGCATAGCCGAGAACACAGATACGCAGTATTTT; cdr3_aa: CASIAENTDTQYF
j_call: TRBJ1-4; d_call: -; cdr3_length: 14; clone_size: -; v_call: TRBV19; cdr3_nt: TGTGCCAGTAGTATGTGGGGGCAGGGGGAAAAACTGTTTTTT; cdr3_aa: CASSMWGQGEKLFF
j_call: TRBJ1-5; d_call: -; cdr3_length: 16; clone_size: -; v_call: TRBV6-6; cdr3_nt: TGTGCCAGCAGTTCCCGGAAGGGAGGTACAGAACAGCCCCAGCATTTT; cdr3_aa: CASSSRKGGTEQPQHF
j_call: TRBJ1-5; d_call: -; cdr3_length: 13; clone_size: -; v_call: TRBV30; cdr3_nt: TGTGCCTGGAGCGTACAGGGTAATCAGCCCCAGCATTTT; cdr3_aa: CAWSVQGNQPQHF
j_call: TRBJ2-7; d_call: -; cdr3_length: 15; clone_size: -; v_call: TRBV19; cdr3_nt: TGTGCCAGTAGTCCCTGGGTTGCGAGTTGGTACGAGCAGTACTTC; cdr3_aa: CASSPWVASWYEQYF